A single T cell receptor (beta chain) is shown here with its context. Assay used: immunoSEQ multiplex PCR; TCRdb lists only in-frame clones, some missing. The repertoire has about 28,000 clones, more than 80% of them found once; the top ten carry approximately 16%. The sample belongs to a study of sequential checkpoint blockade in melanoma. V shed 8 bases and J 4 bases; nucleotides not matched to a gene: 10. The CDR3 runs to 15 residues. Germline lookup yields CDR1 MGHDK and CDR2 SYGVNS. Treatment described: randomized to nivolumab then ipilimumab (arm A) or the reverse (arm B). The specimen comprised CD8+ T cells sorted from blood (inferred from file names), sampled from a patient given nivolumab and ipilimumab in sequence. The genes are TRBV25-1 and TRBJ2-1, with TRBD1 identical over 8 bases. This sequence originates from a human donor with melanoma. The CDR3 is CASSHWDRSYNEQFF. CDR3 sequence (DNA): TGTGCCAGCTCGCATTGGGACAGGAGTTACAATGAGCAGTTCTTC.